Below are 2 T cell receptor beta chains sequenced from a single sample in a study of blood T cell repertoires in COVID-19. Clones were sequenced by immunoSEQ multiplex PCR, and TCRdb holds only the in-frame ones, with some missing. Among about 250,000 clones listed, about 93% were seen once. Specimen: peripheral blood. The receptors come from a man aged 30-40 years with COVID-19, enrolled during active disease.

This chain joins TRBV4-1 and TRBJ1-1; no definite D call. Germline loops: CDR1 MGHRA, CDR2 YSYEKL. The CDR3 contains 14 residues. With 2 bases removed from V and 11 bases from J, the gap between germline ends came to 18 bases. CDR3: CASSQNPDLRVAFF. CDR3 nucleotides: TGCGCCAGCAGCCAAAATCCCGACTTACGGGTGGCTTTCTTT.

The genes are TRBV12-2 and TRBJ1-2. TRBV12-2 is described as a pseudogene. The CDR3 is made up of 12 amino acids. CDR3 sequence reads: CASRYNRGGYTF. In DNA form, the CDR3 reads TGTGCAAGTCGCTACAACCGGGGGGGCTACACCTTC.